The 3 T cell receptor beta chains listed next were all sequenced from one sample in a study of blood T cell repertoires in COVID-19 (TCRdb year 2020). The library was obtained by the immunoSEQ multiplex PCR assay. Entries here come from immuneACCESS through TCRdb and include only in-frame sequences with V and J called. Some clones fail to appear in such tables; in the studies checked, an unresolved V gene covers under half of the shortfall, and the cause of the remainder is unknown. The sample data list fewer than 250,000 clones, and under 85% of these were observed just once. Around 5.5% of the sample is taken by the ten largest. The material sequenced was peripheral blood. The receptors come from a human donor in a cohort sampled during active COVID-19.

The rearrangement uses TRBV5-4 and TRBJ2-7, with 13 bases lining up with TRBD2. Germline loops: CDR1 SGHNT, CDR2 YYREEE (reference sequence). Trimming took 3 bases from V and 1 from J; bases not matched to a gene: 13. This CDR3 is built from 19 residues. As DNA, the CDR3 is TGTGCCAGCAGCTCAACGAAACTAGCGGGAGGGCCTAGGTCCTACGAGCAGTACTTC. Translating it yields CASSSTKLAGGPRSYEQYF.

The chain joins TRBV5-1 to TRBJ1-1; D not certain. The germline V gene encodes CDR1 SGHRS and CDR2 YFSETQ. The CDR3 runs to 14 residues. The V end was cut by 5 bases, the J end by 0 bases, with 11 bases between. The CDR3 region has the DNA TGCGCCAGCAGGGGTTCCGGGATGAACACTGAAGCTTTCTTT. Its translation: CASRGSGMNTEAFF.

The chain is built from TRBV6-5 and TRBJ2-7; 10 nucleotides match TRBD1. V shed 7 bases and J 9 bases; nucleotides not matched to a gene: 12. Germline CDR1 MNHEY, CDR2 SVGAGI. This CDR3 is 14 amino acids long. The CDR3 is CASTRDRGDLGQYF. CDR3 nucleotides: TGTGCCAGCACGCGGGACAGGGGAGATTTGGGGCAGTACTTC.